This is a list of T cell receptor beta chains from one sample in a study of shared clonotypes between healthy human individuals. The method was immunoSEQ multiplex PCR; TCRdb's version includes in-frame clones alone and lacks a portion of them. This sample has around 2,000,000 clones, with about 92% found just once. Material for sequencing was naive CD8+ T cells from PBMCs. These receptors came from a man younger than 30 in good health. Some clones in this sample may be carry-over from other donors' samples. Both conserved end residues are part of each CDR3. Each record gives: V gene, J gene, CDR3 protein.

>TRBV18|TRBJ2-7
CASSPAGGVYEQYF
>TRBV5-1|TRBJ2-2
CASNLASRTATTGELFF
>TRBV4-1|TRBJ2-1
CASSLRPAGGGEQFF
>TRBV15|TRBJ2-7
CATSRDREGPSYEQYF
>TRBV7-9|TRBJ1-3
CASSLPNSGNTIYF
>TRBV7-9|TRBJ2-2
CASSTPLGGYAGELFF
>TRBV9|TRBJ1-2
CASSDGASLYGYTF
>TRBV30|TRBJ1-2
CAWSVSGGYTF
>TRBV7-9|TRBJ1-3
CASSLQGTGNTIYF
>TRBV29-1|TRBJ2-7
CSVAQSYEQYF
>TRBV15|TRBJ2-1
CATSASGNNEQFF
>TRBV28|TRBJ1-5
CASSPDPRGHNSNQPQHF
>TRBV7-6|TRBJ2-1
CASSPRGSGYNEQFF
>TRBV19|TRBJ2-7
CASSMQDRGIGVYEQYF
>TRBV27|TRBJ2-7
CASSPSISSSSYEQYF
>TRBV11-2|TRBJ1-4
CASSPRTGDEKLFF
>TRBV4-3|TRBJ2-2
CASSQDPPLGRTELTGELFF
>TRBV13|TRBJ1-1
CASSLKRTPEAFF
>TRBV15|TRBJ1-4
CATSRVGTNRGEKLFF
>TRBV28|TRBJ2-1
CASGHGSSYNEQFF
>TRBV28|TRBJ2-2
CASSLPSFEPSNTGELFF
>TRBV4-1|TRBJ2-5
CASSLAGGPPETQYF
>TRBV27|TRBJ1-5
CASSWTEGVQPQHF
>TRBV9|TRBJ2-5
CASGSGGQETQYF
>TRBV6-5|TRBJ2-5
CASGPGGQETQYF
>TRBV14|TRBJ2-7
CASSHGRRYEQYF
>TRBV11-1|TRBJ2-1
CASSHSGVGEQFF
>TRBV5-1|TRBJ2-7
CASSLEARGLHEQYF
>TRBV30|TRBJ1-1
CAWSVLGSGAFF
>TRBV9|TRBJ1-3
CASSENPGSLSGNTIYF
>TRBV29-1|TRBJ1-2
CSVVGGLNYGYTF
>TRBV5-6|TRBJ2-7
CASSLAVPVLVRNEQYF
>TRBV7-8|TRBJ2-1
CASSPGLAGGRIYNEQFF
>TRBV28|TRBJ2-1
CASKVIPGTGLTNEQFF
>TRBV10-3|TRBJ2-1
CAIREGLGNEQFF
>TRBV7-2|TRBJ1-2
CASSWEKRGQKDNSGYTF
>TRBV27|TRBJ2-7
CASRSRTGLGEQYF
>TRBV5-4|TRBJ1-1
CASRGTANTEAFF
>TRBV27|TRBJ2-7
CASSALPGRGYEQYF
>TRBV15|TRBJ1-1
CATSRGRARNTEAFF
>TRBV5-8|TRBJ1-1
CASTSGGANTEAFF
>TRBV19|TRBJ1-5
CASTEGEYSNQPQHF
>TRBV11-2|TRBJ2-7
CASSFGSYEQYF
>TRBV5-1|TRBJ1-1
CASSLRNLNTEAFF
>TRBV5-6|TRBJ2-2
CASSLVGPWGAGELFF
>TRBV10-3|TRBJ1-1
CATAQGQNTEAFF
>TRBV29-1|TRBJ2-3
CSVTILPDTQYF
>TRBV28|TRBJ2-7
CASSIGTSGIFLREQYF
>TRBV6-4|TRBJ1-1
CASSRDRGHTEAFF
>TRBV29-1|TRBJ2-3
CSVVGGRAADTQYF
>TRBV27|TRBJ2-1
CASSIWTSVGGEQFF
>TRBV27|TRBJ2-5
CASASSGIYQETQYF
>TRBV7-9|TRBJ1-3
CASSLREPTTGNTIYF
>TRBV7-9|TRBJ1-2
CASSLLTDLYDYGYTF
>TRBV25-1|TRBJ1-2
CASRPRGGNYGYTF